The rows below give T cell receptor beta chains drawn from one sample of a study of CD8 T cells in Susac syndrome. MiXCR, run by TCRdb on the immunoSEQ multiplex PCR reads, gives a single entry per CDR3 protein. The table has 120,000 or so distinct CDR3 sequences, nearly 96% seen once. Sequenced material: CD4+ T cells from PBMCs. The receptors stem from a human donor with Susac syndrome. Each CDR3 is given with its conserved first and last residue. The D gene is left open where the match is weak. The listing skips clone size in some rows; elsewhere it reads once, few, many or a size class.

clone_size: NA
d_call: NA
v_call: TRBV7-9
j_call: TRBJ1-4
cdr3_aa: CASSSGTLDPTNEKLFF
cdr3_nt: TGTGCCAGCAGCTCCGGGACGCTCGACCCAACTAATGAAAAACTGTTTTTT

clone_size: NA
d_call: TRBD2
v_call: TRBV3-1
j_call: TRBJ2-1
cdr3_aa: CASSSTSGRYNEQFF
cdr3_nt: TGTGCCAGCAGCTCCACTAGCGGGAGGTACAATGAGCAGTTCTTC

clone_size: NA
d_call: NA
v_call: TRBV24-1
j_call: TRBJ2-3
cdr3_aa: CATSDYEDTQYF
cdr3_nt: TGTGCCACCAGTGATTATGAAGATACGCAGTATTTT

clone_size: once
d_call: NA
v_call: TRBV29-1
j_call: TRBJ2-7
cdr3_aa: CSVVLGLKGWKSYEQYF
cdr3_nt: TGCAGCGTTGTATTGGGTTTGAAGGGTTGGAAGTCCTACGAGCAGTACTTC

clone_size: NA
d_call: NA
v_call: TRBV28
j_call: TRBJ2-7
cdr3_aa: CASSPVQGGAYEQYF
cdr3_nt: TGTGCCAGCAGCCCCGTACAGGGAGGGGCCTACGAGCAGTACTTC

clone_size: NA
d_call: TRBD1
v_call: TRBV27
j_call: TRBJ1-4
cdr3_aa: CASSPLQGKIGEKLFF
cdr3_nt: TGTGCCAGCAGTCCTCTACAGGGGAAGATTGGCGAAAAACTGTTTTTT

clone_size: NA
d_call: NA
v_call: TRBV15
j_call: TRBJ2-3
cdr3_aa: CATSRDPRESGTDTQYF
cdr3_nt: TGTGCCACCAGCAGAGATCCCCGGGAGTCGGGCACAGATACGCAGTATTTT

clone_size: NA
d_call: NA
v_call: TRBV24-1
j_call: TRBJ1-5
cdr3_aa: CATSDQYSNQPQHF
cdr3_nt: TGTGCCACCAGTGATCAGTATAGCAATCAGCCCCAGCATTTT

clone_size: NA
d_call: NA
v_call: TRBV27
j_call: TRBJ1-5
cdr3_aa: CASWDTDQPQHF
cdr3_nt: TGTGCCAGCTGGGATACCGATCAGCCCCAGCATTTT

clone_size: NA
d_call: NA
v_call: TRBV7-9
j_call: TRBJ2-5
cdr3_aa: CASSFLASQETQYF
cdr3_nt: TGTGCCAGCAGCTTTCTAGCGAGTCAAGAGACCCAGTACTTC

clone_size: NA
d_call: TRBD1
v_call: TRBV28
j_call: TRBJ2-1
cdr3_aa: CASSPAGTGGRDEQFF
cdr3_nt: TGTGCCAGCAGTCCCGCCGGGACAGGGGGCCGGGATGAGCAGTTCTTC

clone_size: once
d_call: NA
v_call: TRBV5-4
j_call: TRBJ2-6
cdr3_aa: CASRPPNRDSGANVLTF
cdr3_nt: TGTGCCAGCAGGCCTCCGAACAGGGATTCTGGGGCCAACGTCCTGACTTTC

clone_size: once
d_call: TRBD1
v_call: TRBV12-3/TRBV12-4
j_call: TRBJ1-2
cdr3_aa: CASSPIRQGGSFGYTF
cdr3_nt: TGTGCCAGCAGTCCAATACGTCAGGGGGGATCCTTTGGCTACACCTTC

clone_size: NA
d_call: NA
v_call: TRBV20-1
j_call: TRBJ2-7
cdr3_aa: CSARGGPVHEQYF
cdr3_nt: TGCAGTGCCAGGGGGGGCCCTGTCCACGAGCAGTACTTC

clone_size: NA
d_call: TRBD2
v_call: TRBV4-1
j_call: TRBJ2-3
cdr3_aa: CASSQTGAGVSTDTQYF
cdr3_nt: TGCGCCAGCAGCCAAACGGGAGCGGGAGTGAGCACAGATACGCAGTATTTT

clone_size: NA
d_call: NA
v_call: TRBV5-1
j_call: TRBJ2-7
cdr3_aa: CASSGELASNEQYF
cdr3_nt: TGCGCCAGCAGCGGGGAACTAGCCTCCAACGAGCAGTACTTC

clone_size: NA
d_call: TRBD1
v_call: TRBV24-1
j_call: TRBJ1-4
cdr3_aa: CATSGPGQVFDEKLFF
cdr3_nt: TGTGCCACCAGTGGGCCTGGACAGGTGTTTGACGAAAAACTGTTTTTT

clone_size: NA
d_call: NA
v_call: TRBV14
j_call: TRBJ1-2
cdr3_aa: CASSQDVFYGYTF
cdr3_nt: TGTGCCAGCAGCCAGGACGTTTTCTATGGCTACACCTTC

clone_size: NA
d_call: NA
v_call: TRBV4-3
j_call: TRBJ1-1
cdr3_aa: CASSQDTTARSTEAFF
cdr3_nt: TGCGCCAGCAGCCAAGACACGACAGCCCGCAGCACTGAAGCTTTCTTT

clone_size: NA
d_call: TRBD1
v_call: TRBV2
j_call: TRBJ2-5
cdr3_aa: CASSEDRQGGDQETQYF
cdr3_nt: TGTGCCAGCAGTGAAGACCGACAGGGGGGGGACCAAGAGACCCAGTACTTC

clone_size: NA
d_call: NA
v_call: TRBV6-5
j_call: TRBJ1-1
cdr3_aa: CASTPDGNTEAFF
cdr3_nt: TGTGCCAGCACCCCCGACGGGAACACTGAAGCTTTCTTT

clone_size: NA
d_call: NA
v_call: TRBV30
j_call: TRBJ1-3
cdr3_aa: CAWRSPGNTIYF
cdr3_nt: TGTGCCTGGAGGTCCCCGGGGAACACCATATATTTT

clone_size: NA
d_call: NA
v_call: TRBV5-1
j_call: TRBJ2-3
cdr3_aa: CASSLEIGSSTDTQYF
cdr3_nt: TGCGCCAGCAGCTTGGAGATCGGGAGCAGCACAGATACGCAGTATTTT

clone_size: NA
d_call: TRBD1
v_call: TRBV5-1
j_call: TRBJ2-1
cdr3_aa: CASSLARQGADEQFF
cdr3_nt: TGCGCCAGCAGCTTGGCCCGGCAGGGGGCCGATGAGCAGTTCTTC

clone_size: NA
d_call: NA
v_call: TRBV3-1
j_call: TRBJ2-3
cdr3_aa: CASSQERVGPDTQYF
cdr3_nt: TGTGCCAGCAGCCAAGAGCGGGTTGGTCCAGATACGCAGTATTTT

clone_size: NA
d_call: NA
v_call: TRBV19
j_call: TRBJ2-3
cdr3_aa: CASSIEDTQYF
cdr3_nt: TGTGCCAGTAGTATAGAGGATACGCAGTATTTT

clone_size: NA
d_call: NA
v_call: TRBV12-3/TRBV12-4
j_call: TRBJ2-1
cdr3_aa: CASSAREFYNEQFF
cdr3_nt: TGTGCCAGCAGTGCGAGGGAGTTTTACAATGAGCAGTTCTTC

clone_size: NA
d_call: NA
v_call: TRBV6-1
j_call: TRBJ2-1
cdr3_aa: CASSEGGKGPYNEQFF
cdr3_nt: TGTGCCAGCAGTGAAGGGGGTAAGGGCCCGTACAATGAGCAGTTCTTC

clone_size: NA
d_call: NA
v_call: TRBV3-1
j_call: TRBJ2-5
cdr3_aa: CASSQIQDPQETQYF
cdr3_nt: TGTGCCAGCAGCCAGATTCAGGACCCGCAAGAGACCCAGTACTTC

clone_size: NA
d_call: NA
v_call: TRBV14
j_call: TRBJ2-5
cdr3_aa: CASSQGARSETQYF
cdr3_nt: TGTGCCAGCAGCCAAGGAGCTAGATCCGAGACCCAGTACTTC

clone_size: NA
d_call: NA
v_call: TRBV10-3
j_call: TRBJ1-3
cdr3_aa: CAISGGRPDSGNTIYF
cdr3_nt: TGTGCCATCAGTGGGGGCAGACCGGACTCTGGAAACACCATATATTTT

clone_size: NA
d_call: NA
v_call: TRBV28
j_call: TRBJ2-1
cdr3_aa: CASRQSGLWDNEQFF
cdr3_nt: TGTGCCAGCAGGCAGTCGGGACTTTGGGACAATGAGCAGTTCTTC

clone_size: once
d_call: NA
v_call: TRBV7-2
j_call: TRBJ1-1
cdr3_aa: CASSLVSGANTEAFF
cdr3_nt: TGTGCCAGCAGCTTAGTATCGGGGGCGAACACTGAAGCTTTCTTT

clone_size: NA
d_call: NA
v_call: TRBV30
j_call: TRBJ1-2
cdr3_aa: CAWTDNRNRVVNTF
cdr3_nt: TGTGCCTGGACAGACAACCGGAACAGGGTGGTCAACACCTTC

clone_size: NA
d_call: NA
v_call: TRBV20-1
j_call: TRBJ2-7
cdr3_aa: CSARDFQSYEQYF
cdr3_nt: TGCAGTGCTAGAGACTTTCAGAGTTACGAGCAGTACTTC

clone_size: NA
d_call: TRBD1
v_call: TRBV2
j_call: TRBJ1-5
cdr3_aa: CASSEGTGQLNQPQHF
cdr3_nt: TGTGCCAGCAGTGAAGGAACGGGACAGCTAAATCAGCCCCAGCATTTT

clone_size: NA
d_call: TRBD2
v_call: TRBV18
j_call: TRBJ2-1
cdr3_aa: CASSPPAGDNEQFF
cdr3_nt: TGTGCCAGCTCACCACCGGCGGGGGACAATGAGCAGTTCTTC

clone_size: NA
d_call: NA
v_call: TRBV28
j_call: TRBJ2-1
cdr3_aa: CASSPSRVGGNEQFF
cdr3_nt: TGTGCCAGCAGTCCTTCGAGGGTAGGGGGCAATGAGCAGTTCTTC

clone_size: NA
d_call: TRBD1
v_call: TRBV7-6
j_call: TRBJ2-5
cdr3_aa: CASSSGQLKETQYF
cdr3_nt: TGTGCCAGCAGCTCGGGACAGCTAAAAGAGACCCAGTACTTC

clone_size: NA
d_call: NA
v_call: TRBV7-6
j_call: TRBJ2-5
cdr3_aa: CASSLEWEETQYF
cdr3_nt: TGTGCCAGCAGCTTAGAATGGGAAGAGACCCAGTACTTC

clone_size: NA
d_call: NA
v_call: TRBV18
j_call: TRBJ2-5
cdr3_aa: CASSPKPGETQYF
cdr3_nt: TGTGCCAGCTCACCAAAACCGGGAGAGACCCAGTACTTC

clone_size: NA
d_call: TRBD1
v_call: TRBV7-2
j_call: TRBJ1-4
cdr3_aa: CASSSNRGGNEKLFF
cdr3_nt: TGTGCCAGCAGCTCAAACAGGGGGGGTAATGAAAAACTGTTTTTT

clone_size: NA
d_call: NA
v_call: TRBV6-5
j_call: TRBJ2-3
cdr3_aa: CASSSPWGSSTDTQYF
cdr3_nt: TGTGCCAGCAGTTCCCCCTGGGGCTCTAGCACAGATACGCAGTATTTT

clone_size: NA
d_call: NA
v_call: TRBV12-3/TRBV12-4
j_call: TRBJ1-4
cdr3_aa: CASSFYTGEKLFF
cdr3_nt: TGTGCCAGCAGTTTTTACACCGGGGAAAAACTGTTTTTT

clone_size: NA
d_call: TRBD2
v_call: TRBV5-4
j_call: TRBJ2-3
cdr3_aa: CAVREGTDTQYF
cdr3_nt: TGTGCCGTTCGGGAGGGGACAGATACGCAGTATTTT

clone_size: NA
d_call: NA
v_call: TRBV7-2
j_call: TRBJ2-4
cdr3_aa: CASTSGGPGHQYF
cdr3_nt: TGTGCCAGCACCTCTGGGGGACCGGGACACCAGTACTTC

clone_size: NA
d_call: NA
v_call: TRBV5-1
j_call: TRBJ2-3
cdr3_aa: CASSLAFGGMYDGLTDTQYF
cdr3_nt: TGCGCCAGCAGCTTGGCTTTCGGCGGGATGTATGACGGCCTCACAGATACGCAGTATTTT

clone_size: NA
d_call: NA
v_call: TRBV28
j_call: TRBJ2-5
cdr3_aa: CASSLRTPQETQYF
cdr3_nt: TGTGCCAGCAGTTTGAGGACACCCCAAGAGACCCAGTACTTC

clone_size: NA
d_call: NA
v_call: TRBV27
j_call: TRBJ2-3
cdr3_aa: CASSPPGQITDTQYF
cdr3_nt: TGTGCCAGCAGTCCCCCGGGACAAATCACAGATACGCAGTATTTT

clone_size: NA
d_call: TRBD2
v_call: TRBV12-3/TRBV12-4
j_call: TRBJ2-3
cdr3_aa: CASSRTSGSGARTDTQYF
cdr3_nt: TGTGCCAGCAGCCGGACTAGCGGGAGCGGGGCACGCACAGATACGCAGTATTTT

clone_size: NA
d_call: NA
v_call: TRBV5-1
j_call: TRBJ2-5
cdr3_aa: CASSSWRGLQETQYF
cdr3_nt: TGCGCCAGCAGCTCTTGGAGGGGATTACAAGAGACCCAGTACTTC

clone_size: NA
d_call: TRBD2
v_call: TRBV4-2
j_call: TRBJ2-5
cdr3_aa: CASSQDLFAPGGETQYF
cdr3_nt: TGTGCCAGCAGCCAAGATTTATTCGCACCCGGGGGGGAGACCCAGTACTTC

clone_size: NA
d_call: NA
v_call: TRBV27
j_call: TRBJ2-7
cdr3_aa: CASSLEGPPLGHEQYF
cdr3_nt: TGTGCCAGCAGTTTAGAGGGGCCACCCCTGGGGCACGAGCAGTACTTC

clone_size: NA
d_call: NA
v_call: TRBV11-3
j_call: TRBJ2-1
cdr3_aa: CASSLGLGDNEQFF
cdr3_nt: TGTGCCAGCAGCCTTGGGTTGGGGGACAATGAGCAGTTCTTC

clone_size: NA
d_call: NA
v_call: TRBV20-1
j_call: TRBJ2-7
cdr3_aa: CSAEALLYEQYF
cdr3_nt: TGCAGTGCCGAGGCACTTTTGTACGAGCAGTACTTC